Each of the 27 T cell receptor beta chains below was sequenced from the same sample in a study of PD-1 blockade in classical Hodgkin lymphoma. The patients all showed relapse after autologous stem cell transplantation, while their brentuximab vedotin exposure varied. Profiling relied on immunoSEQ multiplex PCR, and the TCRdb table lists in-frame clones only, not all of them. The sample yields around 99,000 clones, roughly 79% seen once. Sequencing used peripheral blood mononuclear cells (PBMCs), obtained before the second cycle of nivolumab. Every receptor here comes from a human donor with classical Hodgkin lymphoma.

The chain uses TRBV11-2 and TRBJ2-7; 9 positions agree with TRBD2. The ends lost 1 base at V and 2 bases at J; junction bases unmatched: 3. Germline CDR1 SGHAT, CDR2 FQNNGV. This CDR3 is built from 15 residues. CDR3 nucleotide sequence: TGTGCCAGCAGCTTAGTAGCGGGAGCAACCTACGAGCAGTACTTC. It translates to CASSLVAGATYEQYF. The full variable domain, with the rest looked up from reference TRBV11-2 and TRBJ2-7, is EAGVAQSPRYKIIEKRQSVAFWCNPISGHATLYWYQQILGQGPKLLIQFQNNGVVDDSQLPKDRFSAERLKGVDSTLKIQPAKLEDSAVYLCASSLVAGATYEQYFGPGTRLTVT.

The V and J genes are TRBV28 and TRBJ1-5; D perhaps matches TRBD1 (5 bases). Germline lookup yields CDR1 MDHEN and CDR2 SYDVKM. V lost 2 bases to trimming and J lost 9 bases, with 20 bases between them. The CDR3 contains 16 residues. The CDR3 reads CASSLPNPGPTGPQHF. CDR3 in DNA: TGTGCCAGCAGTTTACCTAACCCAGGGCCAACGGGGCCCCAGCATTTT.

J is TRBJ2-1 and V is TRBV27, with D hard to call. Germline loops: CDR1 MNHEY, CDR2 SMNVEV (reference sequence). This CDR3 comprises 13 residues. V shed 5 bases and J shed 7 bases, with 12 bases lying between them. CDR3 in amino acids: CASSSLPRNEQFF. DNA for the CDR3: TGTGCCAGCAGTAGCCTGCCTAGGAATGAGCAGTTCTTC.

The rearrangement uses TRBV5-4 and TRBJ2-5; D perhaps matches TRBD1 (6 bases). Germline-derived CDR1 and CDR2 are SGHNT and YYREEE (reference sequence). The V and J ends lost 3 bases and 2 bases respectively, with 11 bases between them. CDR3 length: 14 residues. The CDR3 region is CASSSIGTQETQYF. The CDR3 DNA is TGTGCCAGCAGCTCCATCGGGACACAAGAGACCCAGTACTTC.

The chain employs TRBV2 and TRBJ2-5; the D is unclear. V lost 8 bases, J lost 1 base, and 8 bases lay in between. Germline CDR1 reads SNHLY; CDR2 reads FYNNEI. The CDR3 runs 12 residues. CDR3 DNA: TGTGCCAGCGGAACGGTCCAAGAGACCCAGTACTTC. This gives the protein CASGTVQETQYF.

The CDR3 region is CASSSEGTGNEKLFF. DNA for the CDR3: TGTGCCAGCAGCTCCGAAGGGACGGGGAATGAAAAACTGTTTTTT. The chain employs TRBV5-5 and TRBJ1-4; a weak D match, TRBD1 (5 bases). V was trimmed by 3 bases and J by 5 bases, leaving 14 bases between them. The CDR3 has 15 amino acids. Germline V gene data show CDR1 as SGHKS and CDR2 as YYEKEE (reference sequence). Based on the CDR3 plus reference TRBV5-5 and TRBJ1-4, the full variable domain is DAGVTQSPTHLIKTRGQQVTLRCSPISGHKSVSWYQQVLGQGPQFIFQYYEKEERGRGNFPDRFSARQFPNYSSELNVNALLLGDSALYLCASSSEGTGNEKLFFGSGTQLSVL.

The V and J genes are TRBV5-8 and TRBJ1-2; D not resolved. V dropped 3 bases and J dropped 4 bases, with 19 bases sitting between them. From germline, CDR1 is SGHTS and CDR2 YDEGEE. The CDR3 is 16 residues long. CDR3 region: CASSSSSQLPSYGYTF. The CDR3 DNA follows: TGTGCCAGCAGCTCCTCCTCACAGCTACCTAGCTATGGCTACACCTTC. Looking up the rest from reference TRBV5-8 and TRBJ1-2 gives the full variable domain: EAGVTQSPTHLIKTRGQQATLRCSPISGHTSVYWYQQALGLGLQFLLWYDEGEERNRGNFPPRFSGRQFPNYSSELNVNALELEDSALYLCASSSSSQLPSYGYTFGSGTRLTVV.

The CDR3 DNA reads TGTGCCATATGGGACGGCGACTACGAGCAGTACTTC. Translating gives CAIWDGDYEQYF. The rearrangement joins TRBV2 to TRBJ2-7; possibly TRBD1 or TRBD2 for D (5 bases each). Germline V gene data show CDR1 as SNHLY and CDR2 as FYNNEI. V lost 10 bases to trimming and J lost 3 bases, with 13 bases between them. This CDR3 has 12 residues.

The chain has TRBV5-6 and TRBJ2-5; D gene unclear. Trimming shortened V by 6 bases and J by 2 bases, and 17 bases separated the two germline ends. The CDR3 loop spans 15 amino acids. The V gene's germline CDR1 is SGHDT and CDR2 YYEEEE. The chain's CDR3 is CASNLGYGRQETQYF. CDR3 bases: TGTGCCAGCAACCTAGGGTATGGCAGACAAGAGACCCAGTACTTC.

This clone was recorded only once. CDR3 nucleotide sequence: TGTGCCAGCAGCCCAGGCCGGGTGAGCCGGGAGCAGTACTTC. Translated, it gives CASSPGRVSREQYF. The chain is built from TRBV27 and TRBJ2-7, with D unclear. The CDR3 length is 14 residues. The ends were cut back, 6 bases at V and 7 bases at J, with 19 bases in the middle. Germline V CDR1 and CDR2: MNHEY, SMNVEV (reference sequence).

This clone was observed once. This CDR3 is CARNDASSGNTIYF. CDR3 DNA sequence: TGTGCCAGGAATGACGCCAGCTCTGGAAACACCATATATTTT. The gene calls are TRBV2 and TRBJ1-3, with D hard to call. The CDR3 is made up of 14 amino acids. V lost 9 bases and J lost 0, with 12 bases in between. Germline loops: CDR1 SNHLY, CDR2 FYNNEI.

On this clone itself: At one boundary the junction diverges from the germline segment, which might be a read error. J is TRBJ2-3 and V is TRBV7-9, with D maybe TRBD2 (5 bases). Germline lookup yields CDR1 SEHNR and CDR2 FQNEAQ (reference sequence). This CDR3 is built from 13 residues. The CDR3, as DNA: TGTGCCAGCAGCTTCGGGCTAGCAGATTCGCAGTATTTT. Its translation is CASSFGLADSQYF.

The chain is built from TRBV5-1 and TRBJ2-7; TRBD1 agrees at 9 bases. The trim removed 3 bases at V and 3 bases at J, leaving 13 bases unmatched. This CDR3 spans 17 amino acids. The germline V gene has CDR1 SGHRS and CDR2 YFSETQ. CDR3 loop: CASSYGQGTERGYEQYF. DNA for the CDR3: TGCGCCAGCAGCTACGGACAGGGGACGGAACGAGGCTACGAGCAGTACTTC.

This chain uses TRBV10-3 with TRBJ2-5; D is ambiguous. The CDR3 extends over 13 amino acids. CDR1 is ENHRY and CDR2 is SYGVKD in the germline V gene. Trimming left V 3 bases short and J 0 bases short, with 5 bases between. CDR3 bases: TGTGCCATCAGTGACGGGTACCAAGAGACCCAGTACTTC. Translating gives CAISDGYQETQYF.

This chain links TRBV14 with TRBJ2-1; D is uncertain. The V end lost 0 bases, the J end lost 8 bases, and 17 bases lay between the germline ends. There are 16 residues in the CDR3. CDR1 is SGHDN, CDR2 FVKESK, per germline. The CDR3 region is CASSQDIRVETDEQFF. CDR3 in DNA: TGTGCCAGCAGCCAAGATATAAGGGTCGAGACGGATGAGCAGTTCTTC.

The CDR3 loop is CATNPGGEGNEQFF. The CDR3 nucleotides are TGTGCCACCAATCCAGGGGGCGAAGGGAATGAGCAGTTCTTC. V and J are TRBV15 and TRBJ2-1, with TRBD1 identical over 8 bases. Germline V lookup: CDR1 LNHNV, CDR2 YYDKDF (reference sequence). V lost 7 bases to trimming and J lost 7 bases; unmatched junction nucleotides: 9. CDR3 size: 14 residues.

The chain couples TRBV11-2 to TRBJ2-1, with 9 nucleotides matching TRBD2. From germline, CDR1 is SGHAT and CDR2 FQNNGV. The CDR3 loop spans 14 amino acids. The V and J ends lost 5 bases and 5 bases, in that order; junction bases with no gene match: 4. The CDR3 DNA reads TGTGCCAGCAGCCTAGCGGGACGGAACAATGAGCAGTTCTTC. As protein: CASSLAGRNNEQFF.

The rearrangement joins TRBV5-4 to TRBJ1-2; 8 bases are a match to TRBD1. J lost 2 bases, V lost 0 bases, and 3 bases had no gene match. The CDR3 is 15 residues long. Germline V gene sequence: CDR1 SGHNT, CDR2 YYREEE (reference sequence). As DNA, the CDR3 is TGTGCCAGCAGCTTGGCAGGGGGCGCCAACTATGGCTACACCTTC. Its protein is CASSLAGGANYGYTF.

V gene TRBV28 combines with J gene TRBJ1-4; D gene unclear. Germline V gives CDR1 MDHEN, CDR2 SYDVKM. V lost 7 bases to trimming and J lost 8 bases, with 17 bases between them. The length of the CDR3 is 14 residues. CDR3 amino acids: CASKVPRSAEKLFF. For the CDR3, the DNA is TGTGCCAGCAAGGTCCCCAGGTCGGCGGAAAAACTGTTTTTT.

The chain carries TRBV28 and TRBJ2-7; D unresolved. The germline V and J ends were trimmed by 5 bases and 1 base, with 6 bases remaining between them. CDR3 size: 12 residues. Germline CDR1 is MDHEN and CDR2 is SYDVKM. DNA for the CDR3: TGTGCCAGCAGTCCTTGGTCCTACGAGCAGTACTTC. This encodes CASSPWSYEQYF.

The J gene is TRBJ2-2, the V gene TRBV7-6; D not resolved. V was shortened by 0 bases and J by 2 bases, with 4 bases between the two germline ends. The germline V gene has CDR1 SGHVS and CDR2 FNYEAQ. The CDR3 loop spans 14 amino acids. The CDR3 loop is CASSLAPNTGELFF. The CDR3 nucleotides are TGTGCCAGCAGCTTAGCGCCCAACACCGGGGAGCTGTTTTTT.

The rearrangement joins TRBV6-6 to TRBJ2-2, with 12 bases fitting TRBD2. After removal of 5 bases from V and 6 bases from J, the junction contained 4 bases not matched to a gene. The CDR3 extends over 15 amino acids. Germline CDR1 and CDR2: MNHNY and SVGAGI (reference sequence). The CDR3 protein is CASSPSGRAAGELFF. DNA of the CDR3: TGTGCCAGCAGTCCTAGCGGGAGGGCAGCCGGGGAGCTGTTTTTT.

This chain joins TRBV9 and TRBJ1-2; 7 bases match TRBD1. This CDR3 region has 13 residues. Trimming took 0 bases from V and 10 from J; bases not matched to a gene: 6. From germline, CDR1 is SGDLS and CDR2 YYNGEE. The CDR3 DNA is TGTGCCAGCAGCGTAGACCAGGGGGGCCACTACACCTTC. Translating gives CASSVDQGGHYTF.

J is TRBJ2-2 and V is TRBV10-3; possible D gene TRBD2, 5 bases. Per the germline V gene, CDR1 is ENHRY and CDR2 is SYGVKD. Trimming cost V 1 base and J 6 bases, with 12 bases left between them. The CDR3 spans 15 residues. CDR3 sequence (DNA): TGTGCCATCAGTGAGTTTAGCGCTGTTGCCGGGGAGCTGTTTTTT. Residues: CAISEFSAVAGELFF.

The V call is TRBV14, the J call TRBJ1-1; D perhaps matches TRBD1 (5 bases). Per the germline V gene, CDR1 is SGHDN and CDR2 is FVKESK. The V gene lost 0 bases and the J gene lost 8 bases, with 16 bases spanning the gap. This CDR3 spans 15 amino acids. Here the CDR3 reads CASSQEEVGLLEAFF. CDR3 nucleotide sequence: TGTGCCAGCAGCCAAGAGGAGGTGGGACTTTTAGAAGCTTTCTTT.

The J gene is TRBJ1-2, the V gene TRBV19; D not resolved. Germline-derived CDR1 and CDR2 are LNHDA and SQIVND (reference sequence). V was clipped by 3 bases and J by 1 base, with 9 bases between them. This CDR3 contains 14 residues. In DNA form, the CDR3 reads TGTGCCAGTAGTATGGACGTACGTAACTATGGCTACACCTTC. This encodes CASSMDVRNYGYTF.

The chain combines TRBV19 with TRBJ1-2; tentative D call: TRBD1 (6 bases). V was cut by 4 bases and J by 5 bases, with 11 bases left in between. The CDR3 is 13 residues long. From germline, CDR1 is LNHDA and CDR2 SQIVND (reference sequence). The CDR3 nucleotides read TGTGCCAGTAGTAATTTACAGGGTTATGGCTACACCTTC. Translation: CASSNLQGYGYTF. The complete variable domain, with remaining parts taken from reference TRBV19 and TRBJ1-2, reads DGGITQSPKYLFRKEGQNVTLSCEQNLNHDAMYWYRQDPGQGLRLIYYSQIVNDFQKGDIAEGYSVSREKKESFPLTVTSAQKNPTAFYLCASSNLQGYGYTFGSGTRLTVV.